This T cell receptor beta chain was captured by sequencing in a study of blood T cell repertoires in COVID-19. Study background: Collection of acute and convalescent COVID-19 samples took place in the United States, Italy and Spain.

Source study methods: Quantification of nucleated cells was approximated via reference gene primer amplification. Produced via immunoSEQ multiplex PCR; TCRdb's table is partial and in-frame only. For V, J and clone size, that table is used; D and trimming come from the DNA. The sample holds roughly 97,000 clones; around 90% are singletons and the top ten take roughly 5.3%. V was pared by 6 bases and J by 8 bases, with 25 bases between. Germline V gives CDR1 MDHEN, CDR2 SYDVKM. This CDR3 comprises 16 residues. The V and J genes are TRBV28 and TRBJ1-2; a possible D gene is TRBD1 (6 bases). What was sequenced was peripheral blood. The receptor's source is a human donor in a cohort sampled during active COVID-19. Written as DNA, the CDR3 is TGTGCCAGCAGCACGAGGTTGATAGGGGGAGCCAACGGCTACACCTTC. This sequence encodes CASSTRLIGGANGYTF.